What follows are 18 T cell receptor beta chains derived from one specimen sequenced in a study of beta chain features in type 1 diabetes. Study results and limitations: Type 1 diabetes patients had moderately but significantly shorter TCRB CDR3s in all four CD4+ subsets.

The antigens these receptors bind are not known. cDNA synthesis used the whole RNA isolate, giving expressed TCRB sequences. Some clones are missing from TCRdb's copy, which holds only in-frame ones; the method was immunoSEQ multiplex PCR. The sample includes 120,000 to 150,000 clones, about 13% of them seen just once. The sample was central memory CD4+ T cells from blood. The receptors derive from a man aged 18 to 29 with type 1 diabetes.

This clone was detected only a few times. The chain recombines TRBV5-1 with TRBJ2-5; D not certain. V was trimmed by 4 bases and J by 2 bases, leaving 12 bases between them. The germline V gene has CDR1 SGHRS and CDR2 YFSETQ. This CDR3 region has 14 residues. The CDR3 sequence: CASSLGRNQETQYF. CDR3 bases: TGCGCCAGCAGCCTCGGACGGAATCAAGAGACCCAGTACTTC.

This clone came up a few times. The chain couples TRBV20-1 to TRBJ2-7; D tentatively fits TRBD1 or TRBD2 (5 bases each). This CDR3 region has 11 residues. From germline, CDR1 is DFQATT and CDR2 SNEGSKA (reference sequence). V was pared by 5 bases and J by 2 bases, with 7 bases between. Written as DNA, the CDR3 is TGCAGTGCTGGGGACGCCTACGAGCAGTACTTC. Its protein product is CSAGDAYEQYF.

This clone has only a few counts. The same CDR3 is also encoded by other DNA sequences in this sample. The chain is built from TRBV9 and TRBJ2-5; D gene uncertain. This CDR3 region has 13 residues. V gave up 2 bases and J gave up 2 bases, with 7 bases separating them. CDR1 is SGDLS, CDR2 YYNGEE, per germline. The CDR3 loop reads CASSVQQQETQYF. The CDR3 nucleotides are TGTGCCAGCAGCGTGCAACAGCAAGAGACCCAGTACTTC.

Concerning this clone itself: One base away lies a much larger clone, so this may be a sequencing read error. V and J are TRBV7-2 and TRBJ2-3; D gene ambiguous. The CDR3 extends over 12 amino acids. Trimming removed 4 bases at V and 2 bases at J, with 4 bases between. The V gene's germline CDR1 is SGHTA and CDR2 FQGNSA. In nucleotides, the CDR3 is TGTGCCAGCAGCTCCTACACAGATACGCAGTATTTT. Translated: CASSSYTDTQYF.

V gene TRBV27 combines with J gene TRBJ2-7, with D hard to call. V lost 6 bases to trimming and J lost 2 bases, with 11 bases between them. This CDR3 contains 13 residues. Germline V gene lookup returns CDR1 MNHEY and CDR2 SMNVEV (reference sequence). The DNA of the CDR3 is TGTGCCAGCAGCCTACAGCAAACCTACGAGCAGTACTTC. Amino acids: CASSLQQTYEQYF.

This clone was observed a few times. V usage is TRBV7-9 and J usage is TRBJ2-6, with D tentatively TRBD1 or TRBD2 (5 bases each). This CDR3 contains 17 residues. Trimming cost V 8 bases and J 0 bases, with 17 bases left between them. Germline V gives CDR1 SEHNR, CDR2 FQNEAQ (reference sequence). The CDR3 DNA reads as TGTGCCAGCCCTAAGGGACCCTTTCGCTCTGGGGCCAACGTCCTGACTTTC. It translates to CASPKGPFRSGANVLTF.

Only a few counts were recorded for this clone. V is TRBV7-6 and J is TRBJ2-5, with 12 bases aligning to TRBD2. CDR1 and CDR2 from the germline V gene are SGHVS and FNYEAQ. Unmatched junction bases numbered 9, after V lost 5 bases and J lost 2 bases. The CDR3 loop spans 17 amino acids. The CDR3 coding sequence is TGTGCCAGCAGCAAAACGCTAGCGGGGGGGCTGCAAGAGACCCAGTACTTC. This codes for CASSKTLAGGLQETQYF.

The sample holds a few counts of this clone. DNA for the CDR3: TGTGCCAGCAGCCTCGACCGGGACAGGGGGCGCACAGATACGCAGTATTTT. Its translation: CASSLDRDRGRTDTQYF. The chain links TRBV9 to TRBJ2-3; 12 nucleotides agree with TRBD1. The germline V gene has CDR1 SGDLS and CDR2 YYNGEE. V lost 4 bases to trimming and J lost 1 base; unmatched junction nucleotides: 7. The CDR3 length is 17 residues.

The chain uses TRBV18 and TRBJ2-5; no firm D call. The V end was cut by 4 bases, the J end by 1 base, with 7 bases between. Looked up from germline, CDR1 is KGHSH and CDR2 is LQKENI. CDR3 length equals 13 residues. For the CDR3, the DNA is TGTGCCAGCTCACAGGTATCCCAAGAGACCCAGTACTTC. Translating gives CASSQVSQETQYF.

This clone was found many times. This sequence joins TRBV7-9 and TRBJ2-7, with 8 bases matching TRBD1. With V trimmed by 5 bases and J by 3 bases, 12 bases remained unmatched. The CDR3 totals 16 residues. Germline CDR1 and CDR2: SEHNR and FQNEAQ (reference sequence). The CDR3 DNA sequence: TGTGCCAGCAGCACCCTGCCCGGGACAGGCTACTACGAGCAGTACTTC. This translates into CASSTLPGTGYYEQYF.

This chain links TRBV6-5 with TRBJ1-2, with 9 bases aligning to TRBD1. Germline trimming cut 5 bases from V and 4 bases from J; bases unmatched to any gene: 8. Germline CDR1 reads MNHEY; CDR2 reads SVGAGI. The CDR3 loop spans 15 amino acids. The DNA for the CDR3 is TGTGCCAGCAGTCACGGGGACAGGGTGGGCTATGGCTACACCTTC. Translating it yields CASSHGDRVGYGYTF.

This clone showed up just a few times. The chain is built from TRBV5-1 and TRBJ1-3; TRBD1 might be the D (5 bases). CDR3 length: 15 residues. V lost 0 bases, J lost 0 bases, and 7 bases lay in between. Germline V lookup: CDR1 SGHRS, CDR2 YFSETQ. CDR3 amino acids: CASSLGDYSGNTIYF. The DNA for the CDR3 is TGCGCCAGCAGCTTGGGGGACTACTCTGGAAACACCATATATTTT.

The V gene is TRBV30, the J gene TRBJ2-2; tentative D call: TRBD2 (5 bases). The V and J ends lost 0 bases and 2 bases respectively, with 34 bases between them. Germline assignment: CDR1 GTSNPN and CDR2 SVGIG (reference sequence). CDR3 length: 23 amino acids. In nucleotides, the CDR3 is TGTGCCTGGAGTGTACCCCTGGCCGGGGAGCTCATCGGTACTAGAACTAACACCGGGGAGCTGTTTTTT. It codes for CAWSVPLAGELIGTRTNTGELFF.

V gene TRBV9 combines with J gene TRBJ1-2; D is ambiguous. The germline V gene has CDR1 SGDLS and CDR2 YYNGEE. The CDR3 covers 15 residues. Trimming left V 0 bases short and J 5 bases short, with 14 bases between. CDR3 region: CASSVERASGYGYTF. The CDR3 nucleotides are TGTGCCAGCAGCGTAGAGAGGGCGAGCGGATATGGCTACACCTTC.

This sequence joins TRBV5-1 and TRBJ1-5; 10 bases are a match to TRBD1. The ends lost 4 bases at V and 7 bases at J; junction bases unmatched: 5. The CDR3 is made up of 14 amino acids. Per germline, CDR1 SGHRS and CDR2 YFSETQ. The CDR3 here is CASSAGTGVQPQHF. The CDR3 DNA reads TGCGCCAGCAGCGCCGGGACAGGGGTACAGCCCCAGCATTTT. Filled out from reference TRBV5-1 and TRBJ1-5, the complete variable domain reads KAGVTQTPRYLIKTRGQQVTLSCSPISGHRSVSWYQQTPGQGLQFLFEYFSETQRNKGNFPGRFSGRQFSNSRSEMNVSTLELGDSALYLCASSAGTGVQPQHFGDGTRLSIL.

The rearrangement joins TRBV10-3 to TRBJ2-7; D is unclear. Trimming took off 3 bases at V and 6 bases at J, with 15 bases between the two ends. The germline CDR1 and CDR2 sequences are ENHRY and SYGVKD. The CDR3 extends over 14 amino acids. The CDR3 DNA follows: TGTGCCATCAGTGATAGTGTTTTGGTCGGCGAGCAGTACTTC. Its protein product is CAISDSVLVGEQYF.

This clone was seen repeatedly, ten times or more. This rearrangement joins TRBV28 to TRBJ1-3; the match to TRBD1 covers 7 bases. This CDR3 has 15 amino acids. Germline V gives CDR1 MDHEN, CDR2 SYDVKM. V lost 6 bases to trimming and J lost 0 bases; unmatched junction nucleotides: 5. The CDR3 loop is CASSRGQTSGNTIYF. CDR3 nucleotide sequence: TGTGCCAGCAGCCGGGGACAGACCTCTGGAAACACCATATATTTT. The variable domain in full, completed from reference TRBV28 and TRBJ1-3, reads DVKVTQSSRYLVKRTGEKVFLECVQDMDHENMFWYRQDPGLGLRLIYFSYDVKMKEKGDIPEGYSVSREKKERFSLILESASTNQTSMYLCASSRGQTSGNTIYFGEGSWLTVV.

This chain connects TRBV10-3 to TRBJ2-7, with D uncertain. Trimming left V 3 bases short and J 1 base short, with 10 bases between. Per the germline V gene, CDR1 is ENHRY and CDR2 is SYGVKD. The CDR3 covers 14 residues. CDR3 in amino acids: CAISDSAESYEQYF. The CDR3 DNA reads TGTGCCATCAGTGACTCGGCAGAATCCTACGAGCAGTACTTC.